These 11 T cell receptor beta chains were sequenced from one sample in a study of blood T cell repertoires in COVID-19. Sequenced by immunoSEQ multiplex PCR; TCRdb stores in-frame clones only, minus some. The sample includes 250,000 to 300,000 clones, about 85% of them seen just once. The sequencing sample was made of peripheral blood. All receptors come from a man younger than 35 with active or convalescent COVID-19.

The gene calls are TRBV18 and TRBJ2-1; 7 nucleotides line up with TRBD2. This CDR3 has 16 residues. Germline values: CDR1 KGHSH, CDR2 LQKENI. Germline trimming cut 2 bases from V and 0 bases from J; bases unmatched to any gene: 4. CDR3 in amino acids: CASSPIAGSSYNEQFF. CDR3 nucleotides: TGTGCCAGCTCACCAATAGCGGGCAGCTCCTACAATGAGCAGTTCTTC. Full variable domain (rest looked up from reference TRBV18 and TRBJ2-1): NAGVMQNPRHLVRRRGQEARLRCSPMKGHSHVYWYRQLPEEGLKFMVYLQKENIIDESGMPKERFSAEFPKEGPSILRIQQVVRGDSAAYFCASSPIAGSSYNEQFFGPGTRLTVL.

The sample holds a few counts of this clone. The chain joins TRBV25-1 to TRBJ2-1, with no clear D. Germline V lookup: CDR1 MGHDK, CDR2 SYGVNS. The V end lost 4 bases, the J end lost 0 bases, and 16 bases lay between the germline ends. The CDR3 contains 17 residues. CDR3 loop: CASSVQDSPSSYNEQFF. CDR3 sequence (DNA): TGTGCCAGCAGTGTCCAAGATTCCCCTAGCTCCTACAATGAGCAGTTCTTC.

The chain carries TRBV7-8 and TRBJ2-1, with 8 bases lining up with TRBD2. After removal of 4 bases from V and 4 bases from J, the junction contained 9 bases not matched to a gene. The CDR3 has 16 amino acids. Germline CDR1 SGHVS, CDR2 FQNEAQ. The CDR3 nucleotides read TGTGCCAGCAGCTACTACTCCGGGACTAGATACAATGAGCAGTTCTTC. Protein product: CASSYYSGTRYNEQFF.

This sequence joins TRBV6-5 and TRBJ1-5; maybe TRBD1 (6 bases). Per germline, CDR1 MNHEY and CDR2 SVGAGI. This CDR3 region has 13 residues. V was cut by 6 bases and J by 7 bases, with 13 bases left in between. The CDR3 protein is CASRGQLGQPQHF. DNA for the CDR3: TGTGCCAGCAGAGGACAGTTAGGGCAGCCCCAGCATTTT.

The chain recombines TRBV7-9 with TRBJ2-1, with 10 bases that match TRBD2. The V and J ends lost 5 bases and 7 bases, in that order; junction bases with no gene match: 8. This CDR3 spans 15 amino acids. In germline, CDR1 is SEHNR, CDR2 FQNEAQ (reference sequence). This chain's CDR3 is CASSQGLARLNEQFF. For the CDR3, the DNA is TGTGCCAGCAGCCAGGGACTAGCGAGATTGAATGAGCAGTTCTTC.

The V and J genes are TRBV6-5 and TRBJ2-7; D perhaps matches TRBD2 (6 bases). The CDR3 consists of 13 residues. Trimming left V 3 bases short and J 7 bases short, with 13 bases between. CDR1 and CDR2 (germline): MNHEY, SVGAGI. CDR3: CASSYRGGEEQYF. The CDR3 coding sequence is TGTGCCAGCAGTTATAGGGGAGGCGAGGAGCAGTACTTC.

The V and J genes are TRBV5-1 and TRBJ2-7; 7 bases are a match to TRBD1. The CDR3 covers 14 residues. Per the germline V gene, CDR1 is SGHRS and CDR2 is YFSETQ. Unmatched junction bases numbered 10, after V lost 4 bases and J lost 6 bases. The CDR3 coding sequence is TGCGCCAGCAGCCACGACAGGGAGATGGGCGAGCAGTACTTC. Amino acid sequence: CASSHDREMGEQYF.

The chain joins TRBV27 to TRBJ1-3; 7 bases line up with TRBD1. With 4 bases clipped from V and 4 bases from J, the junction kept 16 bases outside the gene matches. This CDR3 is 18 amino acids long. Looked up from germline, CDR1 is MNHEY and CDR2 is SMNVEV (reference sequence). In nucleotides, the CDR3 is TGTGCCAGCAGTTCCCTTACCGGGACAGAGCCCCGGGGAAACACCATATATTTT. Translation: CASSSLTGTEPRGNTIYF.

V is TRBV18 and J is TRBJ2-6, with D perhaps matching TRBD1 (6 bases). The CDR3 sequence is 17 residues long. The germline V gene encodes CDR1 KGHSH and CDR2 LQKENI. The V and J ends lost 1 base and 2 bases respectively, with 12 bases between them. CDR3 in DNA: TGTGCCAGCTCACCACAAGCATCAGGGGCTGGGGCCAACGTCCTGACTTTC. It is translated as CASSPQASGAGANVLTF.

This chain uses TRBV21-1 with TRBJ2-7; the tabulated D call, TRBD1, remains unverified against the DNA. TRBV21-1 is assigned pseudogene status. The CDR3 totals 17 residues. The CDR3: CASSKPLDRGRDYEQYF. CDR3 nucleotide sequence: TGTGCCAGCAGCAAACCCCTGGACAGGGGCCGAGATTACGAGCAGTACTTC.

Only one count was recorded for this clone. The chain couples TRBV18 to TRBJ1-1; the match to TRBD1 covers 10 bases. The germline gives CDR1 KGHSH, CDR2 LQKENI. V was clipped by 3 bases and J by 5 bases; unmatched bases: 9. This CDR3 comprises 16 residues. The CDR3 is CASSPPGQGERTEAFF. The DNA of the CDR3 is TGTGCCAGCTCACCCCCAGGACAGGGGGAACGTACTGAAGCTTTCTTT. The complete variable domain, with remaining parts taken from reference TRBV18 and TRBJ1-1, reads NAGVMQNPRHLVRRRGQEARLRCSPMKGHSHVYWYRQLPEEGLKFMVYLQKENIIDESGMPKERFSAEFPKEGPSILRIQQVVRGDSAAYFCASSPPGQGERTEAFFGQGTRLTVV.